The rows below give T cell receptor beta chains drawn from one sample of a study of T cells in localized non-small cell lung cancer. The table came from immunoSEQ multiplex PCR; TCRdb's copy has only in-frame clones and leaves some out. The sample carries approximately 3,100 clones, about 27% recorded once. The material was normal lung tissue next to the tumor, obtained before any cancer treatment. The receptors derive from a woman aged 35-75 years with stage I lung adenocarcinoma. The CDR3 runs from the conserved cysteine through the conserved F or W. The order of the fields is J gene, V gene, clone size, CDR3 length, CDR3 protein. Size values are once, few and many counts, or a class for expanded clones, and some rows have none.

>TRBJ1-4|TRBV6-8|NA|16
CARPTGTGGEREKLFF
>TRBJ1-4|TRBV5-1|NA|14
CASSLAGTVEKLFF
>TRBJ1-4|TRBV18|few|16
CASSPTTTGNNEKLFF
>TRBJ2-6|TRBV11-3|medium-sized|15
CASSFSRSGANVLTF
>TRBJ2-7|TRBV9|NA|13
CASSSPVPYEQYF
>TRBJ2-3|TRBV11-3|medium-sized|17
CASSPFRTGALTDTQYF
>TRBJ2-5|TRBV5-4|NA|13
CASSRGAGETQYF
>TRBJ2-4|TRBV9|medium-sized|17
CASRYLGPGEAKNIQYF
>TRBJ1-3|TRBV11-3|NA|17
CASSRHMDGSGGNTIYF
>TRBJ2-3|TRBV30|NA|17
CAWRLPFSGIPTDTQYF
>TRBJ2-3|TRBV6-8|NA|14
CATHVSGSTDTQYF
>TRBJ2-4|TRBV19|NA|14
CASSSGGYRNIQYF
>TRBJ2-5|TRBV18|NA|14
CASSPRPEGETQYF
>TRBJ1-5|TRBV6-8|few|14
CASSRDRGGQPQHF
>TRBJ2-2|TRBV5-1|NA|14
CASRTGLGTGELFF
>TRBJ2-7|TRBV11-3|few|15
CASSLNTGGLVEQYF
>TRBJ2-5|TRBV7-6|NA|17
CASSSPAQGAIAETQYF
>TRBJ2-7|TRBV5-1|NA|14
CASSWTGGPYEQYF
>TRBJ1-1|TRBV23-1|NA|13
CASSSQGVGEAFF
>TRBJ1-2|TRBV1|few|15
CASSQEWDGSYGYTF
>TRBJ2-6|TRBV19|few|15
CASSTTGTLGNVLTF
>TRBJ2-7|TRBV6-8|NA|15
CASESALGGGYEQYF
>TRBJ2-2|TRBV18|NA|16
CASSPGLAANTGELFF
>TRBJ2-7|TRBV29-1|NA|13
CSVDGGPTYEQYF
>TRBJ2-7|TRBV6-8|few|13
CASSAGNSYEQYF
>TRBJ1-2|TRBV6-8|medium-sized|13
CAISGGQGYGYTF
>TRBJ2-5|TRBV10-3|few|15
CAISVAGGPGETQYF
>TRBJ1-1|TRBV18|few|13
CASSPPHGTEAFF
>TRBJ1-4|TRBV9|medium-sized|14
CASSKQGPNEKLFF
>TRBJ1-6|TRBV19|NA|13
CASTAQPLSPLHF
>TRBJ1-2|TRBV18|NA|16
CASSPEPLTGAGGYTF
>TRBJ2-3|TRBV6-8|NA|14
CASTGLFSTDTQYF
>TRBJ1-2|TRBV15|NA|14
CATSRENRADGYTF
>TRBJ1-2|TRBV6-8|medium-sized|14
CASSYSSRASGYTF
>TRBJ2-5|TRBV29-1|few|13
CSSSGGARETQYF
>TRBJ1-1|TRBV11-3|NA|14
CASSPRQGASEAFF
>TRBJ1-1|TRBV9|few|13
CASSRDRDTEAFF
>TRBJ2-1|TRBV30|NA|12
CAWRAPSAKQFF
>TRBJ2-2|TRBV5-1|NA|15
CASEPGQGNTGELFF
>TRBJ1-1|TRBV19|few|14
CASSSQGAVTEAFF
>TRBJ2-1|TRBV12-5|NA|15
CASVGGPSSYNEQFF
>TRBJ1-3|TRBV11-3|few|15
CASSPGTGSGNTIYF
>TRBJ2-1|TRBV18|NA|15
CASSPGTGSTNEQFF
>TRBJ2-7|TRBV19|few|16
CASSILGPLSGYEQYF
>TRBJ2-7|TRBV9|medium-sized|14
CASSYRQGAHEQYF
>TRBJ2-6|TRBV15|few|14
CATKLGSGANVLTF
>TRBJ2-7|TRBV11-3|few|14
CASSLGGGLYEQYF
>TRBJ2-2|TRBV11-3|few|15
CASTRRGAYTGELFF
>TRBJ2-1|TRBV12-5|NA|14
CASGLGTPGRRQFF
>TRBJ2-7|TRBV7-2|NA|13
CASSLGRTYEQYF
>TRBJ2-1|TRBV12-2|NA|15
CASQPASGPYNEQFF
>TRBJ2-3|TRBV11-3|NA|14
CASSPGQSTDTQYF
>TRBJ2-1|TRBV4-1|NA|14
CASSQELAGSEQFF
>TRBJ1-6|TRBV6-8|few|15
CASSDRVGNNSPLHF
>TRBJ2-5|TRBV25-1|NA|14
CASSDRGARETQYF
>TRBJ1-6|TRBV4-1|few|16
CASSQEGQAYNSPLHF
>TRBJ2-5|TRBV7-5|NA|18
CASSFAPSGGGHQETQYF
>TRBJ1-5|TRBV6-8|few|15
CASSRTGHSNQPQHF
>TRBJ1-5|TRBV19|NA|15
CASQTGQGINQPQHF